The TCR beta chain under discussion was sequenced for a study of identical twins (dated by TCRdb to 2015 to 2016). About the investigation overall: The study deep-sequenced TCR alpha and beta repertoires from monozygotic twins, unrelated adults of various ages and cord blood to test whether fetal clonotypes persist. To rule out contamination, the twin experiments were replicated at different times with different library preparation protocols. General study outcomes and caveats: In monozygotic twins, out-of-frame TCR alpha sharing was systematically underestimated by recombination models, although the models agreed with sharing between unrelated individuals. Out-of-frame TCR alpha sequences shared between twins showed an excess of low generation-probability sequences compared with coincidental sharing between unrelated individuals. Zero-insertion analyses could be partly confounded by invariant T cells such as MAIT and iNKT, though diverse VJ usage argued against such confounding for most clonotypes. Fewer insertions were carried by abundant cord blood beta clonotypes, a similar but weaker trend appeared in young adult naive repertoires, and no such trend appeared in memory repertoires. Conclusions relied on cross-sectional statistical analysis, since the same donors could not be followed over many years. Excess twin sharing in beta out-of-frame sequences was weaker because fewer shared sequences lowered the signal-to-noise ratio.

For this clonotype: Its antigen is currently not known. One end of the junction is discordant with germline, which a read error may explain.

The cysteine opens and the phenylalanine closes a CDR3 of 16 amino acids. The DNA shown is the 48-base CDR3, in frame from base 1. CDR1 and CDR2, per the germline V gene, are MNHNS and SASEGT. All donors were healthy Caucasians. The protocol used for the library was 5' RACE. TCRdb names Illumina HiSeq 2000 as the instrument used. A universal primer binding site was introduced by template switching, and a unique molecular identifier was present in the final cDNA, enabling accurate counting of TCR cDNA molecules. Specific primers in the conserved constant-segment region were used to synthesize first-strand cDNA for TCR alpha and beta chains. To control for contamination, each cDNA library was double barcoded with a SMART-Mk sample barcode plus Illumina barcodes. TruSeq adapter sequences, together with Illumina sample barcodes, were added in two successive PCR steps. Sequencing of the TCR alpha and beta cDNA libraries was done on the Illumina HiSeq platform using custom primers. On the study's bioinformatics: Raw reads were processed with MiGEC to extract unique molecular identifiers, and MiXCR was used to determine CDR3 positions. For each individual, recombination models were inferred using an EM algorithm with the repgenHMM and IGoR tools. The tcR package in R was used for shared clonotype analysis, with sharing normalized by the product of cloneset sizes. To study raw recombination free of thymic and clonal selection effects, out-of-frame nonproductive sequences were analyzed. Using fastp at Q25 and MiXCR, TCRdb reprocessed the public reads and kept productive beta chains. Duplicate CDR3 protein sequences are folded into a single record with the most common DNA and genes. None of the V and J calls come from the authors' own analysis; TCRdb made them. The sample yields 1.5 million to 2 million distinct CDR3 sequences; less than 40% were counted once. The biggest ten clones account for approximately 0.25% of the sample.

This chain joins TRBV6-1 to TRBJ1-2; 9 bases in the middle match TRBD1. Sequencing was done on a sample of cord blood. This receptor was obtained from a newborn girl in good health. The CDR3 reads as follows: CASSEAGARPGQGCTF. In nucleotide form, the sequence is TGTGCCAGCAGTGAAGCTGGAGCAAGACCGGGACAGGGCTGCACCTTC.